This T cell receptor (beta chain) stems from a study of blood T cell repertoires in COVID-19. Across the study: Whether acute or convalescent, the COVID-19 samples came from the United States, Italy and Spain. In each case, the material was cDNA or gDNA derived from T cells, B-cell-depleted T cells, or PBMCs.

Original processing methods: Estimation of nucleated cell counts was performed using reference gene primer amplification. This table comes from immunoSEQ multiplex PCR, and its TCRdb copy is limited to in-frame clones, with some not included. The DNA was the basis for D and trimming; V, J and clone size are from that table. The table includes 150,000 to 200,000 clones, roughly 86% detected once. The table lists this clone with a count of one. This sequence originates from a young man with acute or convalescent COVID-19. Specimen: peripheral blood.

The CDR3 nucleotides read TGTGCCAGCAGCTTAGATGCAGGGCTTAATGAAAAACTGTTTTTT. Protein product: CASSLDAGLNEKLFF. This sequence joins TRBV7-9 and TRBJ1-4; D possibly corresponds to TRBD1 (5 bases). The CDR3 consists of 15 residues. With 1 base removed from V and 4 bases from J, the gap between germline ends came to 10 bases. Per germline, CDR1 SEHNR and CDR2 FQNEAQ (reference sequence).